The 18 T cell receptor beta chains below come from one sample, sequenced in a study of blood T cell repertoires in COVID-19. Profiling relied on immunoSEQ multiplex PCR, and the TCRdb table lists in-frame clones only, not all of them. The sample holds 200,000 to 300,000 clones, about 93% seen once. Material for sequencing was peripheral blood. These receptors were obtained from a man aged 25-40 years with COVID-19, enrolled during active disease.

The genes are TRBV7-9 and TRBJ1-1; 8 bases match TRBD1. The CDR3 totals 15 residues. Germline V gene sequence: CDR1 SEHNR, CDR2 FQNEAQ (reference sequence). The V and J ends lost 4 bases and 2 bases, in that order; junction bases with no gene match: 6. CDR3 in amino acids: CASSSRQGRNTEAFF. CDR3 nucleotides: TGTGCCAGCAGCTCCCGACAGGGGCGTAACACTGAAGCTTTCTTT.

V usage is TRBV5-4 and J usage is TRBJ2-1; TRBD1 agrees at 10 bases. The J segment lost 8 bases and the V segment lost 3 bases, leaving 5 bases of the junction unmatched. CDR1 is SGHNT and CDR2 is YYREEE in the germline V gene (reference sequence). This CDR3 is 14 amino acids long. CDR3 in DNA: TGTGCCAGCAGCTCAAGCGGGACAGGGGATGAGCAGTTCTTC. It yields the protein CASSSSGTGDEQFF.

The rearrangement uses TRBV2 and TRBJ1-4, with D possibly being TRBD1 (6 bases). V shed 8 bases and J shed 8 bases, with 15 bases lying between them. This CDR3 has 13 residues. Germline-derived CDR1 and CDR2 are SNHLY and FYNNEI. The CDR3: CASHTGSLEKLFF. The CDR3 DNA is TGTGCCAGCCACACAGGGTCCTTGGAAAAACTGTTTTTT.

Only one count was recorded for this clone. The chain has TRBV19 and TRBJ1-5; D perhaps matches TRBD1 (6 bases). This CDR3 has 15 residues. The V gene lost 6 bases and the J gene lost 4 bases, with 16 bases spanning the gap. Germline V gene data show CDR1 as LNHDA and CDR2 as SQIVND (reference sequence). The CDR3 is CASRGHKRANQPQHF. CDR3 coding DNA: TGTGCCAGTAGGGGACATAAGAGGGCTAATCAGCCCCAGCATTTT.

The rearrangement joins TRBV7-6 to TRBJ2-2; TRBD1 aligns across 7 bases. The CDR3 runs to 13 residues. Per the germline V gene, CDR1 is SGHVS and CDR2 is FNYEAQ. The V segment lost 3 bases and the J segment 7 bases; nucleotides outside the gene matches: 2. CDR3 nucleotides: TGTGCCAGCAGCTTGACAGGGAGCGGGGAGCTGTTTTTT. Encoded protein: CASSLTGSGELFF.

This chain links TRBV5-1 with TRBJ1-2, with D perhaps matching TRBD1 (5 bases). V lost 0 bases to trimming and J lost 4 bases, with 13 bases between them. Germline V gene sequence: CDR1 SGHRS, CDR2 YFSETQ. The CDR3 length is 15 residues. CDR3 coding DNA: TGCGCCAGCAGCTTGGAAGACAGAACACTCTATGGCTACACCTTC. Amino acid sequence: CASSLEDRTLYGYTF.

The gene calls are TRBV11-2 and TRBJ2-1; maybe TRBD2 (6 bases). The CDR3 spans 14 residues. The V end was cut by 1 base, the J end by 3 bases, with 7 bases between. CDR1 and CDR2 (germline): SGHAT, FQNNGV. CDR3 amino acids: CASSLAGVYNEQFF. CDR3 DNA: TGTGCCAGCAGCTTAGCGGGGGTCTACAATGAGCAGTTCTTC.

This rearrangement joins TRBV27 to TRBJ1-5; D is unclear. CDR1 and CDR2 from the germline V gene are MNHEY and SMNVEV (reference sequence). Trimming pared 3 bases from V and 2 bases from J, leaving 11 bases between. This CDR3 is 15 amino acids long. The CDR3 region is CASSFVAHRNQPQHF. The CDR3 DNA sequence: TGTGCCAGCAGTTTCGTTGCGCATCGCAATCAGCCCCAGCATTTT.

V gene TRBV27 combines with J gene TRBJ1-2, with a possible D match to TRBD1 (5 bases). The CDR3 totals 11 residues. V was trimmed by 8 bases and J by 7 bases, leaving 11 bases between them. Germline CDR1 reads MNHEY; CDR2 reads SMNVEV (reference sequence). CDR3 in amino acids: CASGGGSGYTF. CDR3 DNA sequence: TGTGCCAGCGGGGGGGGAAGTGGCTACACCTTC.

V usage is TRBV6-5 and J usage is TRBJ1-3; D unresolved. Germline CDR1 and CDR2: MNHEY and SVGAGI. The CDR3 is made up of 14 amino acids. The V and J ends lost 5 bases and 2 bases respectively, with 10 bases between them. The CDR3, as DNA: TGTGCCAGCAGTAAACTAGATCCTGGAAACACCATATATTTT. Translating it yields CASSKLDPGNTIYF.

The chain joins TRBV15 to TRBJ1-5; 9 bases line up with TRBD1. V lost 4 bases and J lost 7; bases outside the gene matches: 5. This CDR3 spans 14 amino acids. CDR1 and CDR2 (germline): LNHNV, YYDKDF (reference sequence). The CDR3 bases are TGTGCCACCAGCAAGCGGGACAGGGAACAGCCCCAGCATTTT. Encoded protein: CATSKRDREQPQHF.

The chain carries TRBV19 and TRBJ1-3; maybe TRBD1 (5 bases). The CDR3 contains 12 residues. Germline lookup yields CDR1 LNHDA and CDR2 SQIVND (reference sequence). V was cut by 9 bases and J by 3 bases, with 9 bases left in between. CDR3 DNA: TGTGCCAGAGACAGATTTGGAAACACCATATATTTT. Translating it yields CARDRFGNTIYF.

This rearrangement joins TRBV9 to TRBJ2-3; D remains unclear. This CDR3 is 16 amino acids long. Per germline, CDR1 SGDLS and CDR2 YYNGEE. Trimming took off 2 bases at V and 3 bases at J, with 16 bases between the two ends. Written as DNA, the CDR3 is TGTGCCAGCAGCGTCCCCGGCCCTGTCGGGACAGATACGCAGTATTTT. It specifies CASSVPGPVGTDTQYF.

This clone was seen a few times. The rearrangement uses TRBV11-1 and TRBJ1-1; D is undetermined. V dropped 2 bases and J dropped 1 base, with 8 bases sitting between them. The germline V gene has CDR1 SGHAT and CDR2 FQDESV (reference sequence). The CDR3 length is 14 residues. The CDR3 region has the DNA TGTGCCAGCAGCTTAAGAGGCGGGAACACTGAAGCTTTCTTT. Protein: CASSLRGGNTEAFF.

CDR3 nucleotide sequence: TGTGCCAGCAGCGGCGGAACAGGGGTCGGAGCCGGGGAGCTGTTTTTT. This encodes CASSGGTGVGAGELFF. The rearrangement uses TRBV11-2 and TRBJ2-2; 7 nucleotides agree with TRBD1. Germline V gene data show CDR1 as SGHAT and CDR2 as FQNNGV. CDR3 length: 16 amino acids. With V trimmed by 5 bases and J by 6 bases, 12 bases remained unmatched.

This rearrangement joins TRBV12-3 or TRBV12-4 to TRBJ1-2, with D maybe TRBD1 (6 bases). The CDR3 is 13 amino acids. Trimming removed 5 bases at V and 2 bases at J, with 9 bases between. The CDR3 nucleotides are TGTGCCAGCAGTGCAGGGGTAAACTATGGCTACACCTTC. Its protein is CASSAGVNYGYTF.

This sequence joins TRBV3-1 (or the pseudogene TRBV3-2) and TRBJ2-3, with 10 nucleotides matching TRBD1. Germline CDR1 reads LGHDT; CDR2 reads YNNKEL (reference sequence). V dropped 2 bases and J dropped 4; count of bases not matched to a gene: 9. The CDR3 spans 17 residues. The DNA of the CDR3 is TGTGCCAGCAGCCAATCCCGGGACAGGGGTGCGGCAGATACGCAGTATTTT. It yields the protein CASSQSRDRGAADTQYF.

The gene calls are TRBV19 and TRBJ1-4; tentatively, D is TRBD1 (5 bases). The CDR3 consists of 15 residues. Germline V gene lookup returns CDR1 LNHDA and CDR2 SQIVND (reference sequence). V was clipped by 1 base and J by 6 bases, with 12 bases between them. This CDR3 reads CASSIAGAGDEKLFF. As DNA, the CDR3 is TGTGCCAGTAGTATAGCTGGGGCTGGAGATGAAAAACTGTTTTTT.